This section outlines one TCR beta chain sequence together with its context. Repertoires were generated with immunoSEQ multiplex PCR, while TCRdb's copy carries only in-frame clones and drops some. This table has 28,000 or so clones, around 88% appearing once. This sample was taken from a study of PD-L1 blockade in urothelial cancer. Study in general: Earlier, patients had received 0 to 3 chemotherapy regimens.

The V gene's germline CDR1 is SGHNT and CDR2 YYREEE (reference sequence). The CDR3 runs 15 residues. The V segment lost 0 bases and the J segment 7 bases; nucleotides outside the gene matches: 8. Each patient supplied 1 to 8 pretreatment and on-treatment samples. The chain uses TRBV5-4 and TRBJ2-7; 9 bases are shared with TRBD2. The receptor comes from a man aged 60 to 75 with urothelial cancer. The starting material was PBMCs, obtained around atezolizumab (anti-PD-L1) treatment. CDR3 in amino acids: CASSLGLAGVGEQYF. CDR3 coding DNA: TGTGCCAGCAGCTTGGGTTTAGCGGGAGTTGGGGAGCAGTACTTC.